A selection of T cell receptor beta chains follows, all from one sample in a study of beta chain features in type 1 diabetes. Some clones are missing from TCRdb's copy, which holds only in-frame ones; the method was immunoSEQ multiplex PCR. The table includes a few hundred thousand clones, 9.6% detected once. The sample comprised central memory CD4+ T cells from blood. These receptors all come from a man aged 25-45 years with type 1 diabetes. Each CDR3 is given with its conserved first and last residue. The D gene is left open where the match is weak. Clone size is shown for a subset of rows, as once, few, many or a class of expanded clone.

J gene	V gene	clone size	D gene	CDR3 protein	CDR3 DNA
TRBJ1-5	TRBV7-2	many	TRBD1	CASSLVAGGHQPQHF	TGTGCCAGCAGCTTAGTAGCAGGGGGCCATCAGCCCCAGCATTTT
TRBJ1-2	TRBV25-1	-	-	CASSAGFNYGYTF	TGTGCCAGCAGTGCAGGGTTTAACTATGGCTACACCTTC
TRBJ2-1	TRBV7-2	-	-	CASSPPYLKTYNEQFF	TGTGCCAGCAGCCCCCCATACCTAAAGACCTACAATGAGCAGTTCTTC
TRBJ2-1	TRBV7-9	many	TRBD2	CASSLSTGTSAFRGNEQFF	TGTGCCAGCAGCTTGTCGACCGGGACTAGCGCCTTTCGCGGGAATGAGCAGTTCTTC
TRBJ2-1	TRBV15	-	TRBD2	CATSRDIIAGALRFF	TGTGCCACCAGCAGAGATATAATAGCGGGAGCCCTTCGGTTCTTC
TRBJ2-2	TRBV28	-	TRBD1	CASSFGRGGWNTGELFF	TGTGCCAGCAGTTTTGGACGAGGGGGCTGGAACACCGGGGAGCTGTTTTTT
TRBJ2-1	TRBV11-3	-	TRBD1	CASSYPGQGNEQFF	TGTGCCAGCAGCTACCCGGGACAGGGGAATGAGCAGTTCTTC
TRBJ2-2	TRBV11-2	few	-	CASSFHEYTGELFF	TGTGCCAGCAGCTTCCACGAATACACCGGGGAGCTGTTTTTT
TRBJ2-7	TRBV4-2	-	TRBD2	CASSQVAGGPSSYEQYF	TGTGCCAGCAGCCAAGTCGCGGGGGGCCCAAGCTCCTACGAGCAGTACTTC
TRBJ2-1	TRBV9	-	TRBD2	CASSVAGGPGEQFF	TGTGCCAGCAGCGTAGCGGGAGGGCCTGGAGAGCAGTTCTTC
TRBJ2-3	TRBV7-3	few	TRBD2	CASSLPGGDTQYF	TGTGCCAGCAGCCTGCCGGGGGGAGATACGCAGTATTTT
TRBJ1-3	TRBV7-9	few	TRBD1	CASSRDRSSSGNTIYF	TGTGCCAGCAGCCGGGACAGGTCCAGCTCTGGAAACACCATATATTTT
TRBJ2-7	TRBV18	few	-	CASSPGAGASEQYF	TGTGCCAGCTCACCAGGCGCGGGGGCGAGCGAGCAGTACTTC
TRBJ2-3	TRBV9	few	-	CASSVAGLSTDTQYF	TGTGCCAGCAGCGTAGCGGGGTTGAGCACAGATACGCAGTATTTT
TRBJ2-1	TRBV7-3	many	TRBD2	CASSLSLAGSREQFF	TGTGCCAGCAGCTTATCGCTAGCGGGGTCCAGGGAGCAGTTCTTC
TRBJ2-1	TRBV6-1	many	-	CASSASRGVNNEQFF	TGTGCCAGCAGTGCTTCCAGGGGGGTAAACAATGAGCAGTTCTTC
TRBJ2-6	TRBV28	-	TRBD2	CASTLRGGPGANVLTF	TGTGCCAGCACCCTTCGGGGGGGCCCTGGGGCCAACGTCCTGACTTTC
TRBJ2-6	TRBV2	-	-	CASRREGANVLTF	TGTGCCAGCAGGCGGGAAGGAGCCAACGTCCTGACTTTC
TRBJ2-3	TRBV6-1	many	-	CASSEVGDTQYF	TGTGCCAGCAGTGAAGTAGGGGATACGCAGTATTTT
TRBJ1-2	TRBV6-5	-	-	CASRLTFNYGYTF	TGTGCCAGCAGATTAACCTTCAACTATGGCTACACCTTC
TRBJ2-7	TRBV7-7	-	-	CASSPTQESYEQYF	TGTGCTAGCAGCCCGACTCAAGAATCCTACGAGCAGTACTTC
TRBJ1-3	TRBV11-1	-	-	CASSLDGGARSGNTIYF	TGTGCCAGCAGCTTAGACGGCGGGGCCAGGTCTGGAAACACCATATATTTT
TRBJ1-1	TRBV7-2	once	-	CASGPNRISNTEAFF	TGTGCCAGCGGGCCCAACAGGATCTCGAACACTGAAGCTTTCTTT
TRBJ2-5	TRBV7-9	many	-	CASRYPGLPYF	TGTGCCAGCAGGTACCCGGGCCTCCCGTACTTC
TRBJ2-1	TRBV7-9	few	-	CASSFQGYNEQFF	TGTGCCAGCAGCTTTCAGGGATACAATGAGCAGTTCTTC
TRBJ2-1	TRBV6-5	-	TRBD1	CASSYNRGNEQFF	TGTGCCAGCAGTTATAACAGGGGGAATGAGCAGTTCTTC
TRBJ2-6	TRBV7-9	-	-	CASSPTLSGANVLTF	TGTGCCAGCAGCCCAACCCTCTCTGGGGCCAACGTCCTGACTTTC
TRBJ1-1	TRBV18	-	-	CASSRDTEAFF	TGTGCCAGCTCCCGGGACACTGAAGCTTTCTTT
TRBJ2-7	TRBV5-1	-	-	CASSLAPPSHYEQYF	TGCGCCAGCAGCTTGGCCCCTCCTTCCCACTACGAGCAGTACTTC
TRBJ1-2	TRBV11-2	many	-	CASSPDRHSYGYTF	TGTGCCAGCAGCCCAGACAGGCATTCCTATGGCTACACCTTC
TRBJ1-3	TRBV7-6	few	-	CASSLVAGTSGNTIYF	TGTGCCAGCAGCTTAGTGGCAGGGACCTCTGGAAACACCATATATTTT
TRBJ2-7	TRBV6-5	few	-	CAISGLREQYF	TGTGCCATCAGCGGTCTGAGGGAGCAGTACTTC
TRBJ2-7	TRBV30	few	TRBD2	CAWRGGQGLAEYYEQYF	TGTGCCTGGAGGGGGGGACAGGGACTAGCGGAGTACTACGAGCAGTACTTC
TRBJ2-1	TRBV4-2	-	-	CASSQEFGNRGSYNEQFF	TGTGCCAGCAGCCAAGAGTTTGGTAATCGTGGCTCCTACAATGAGCAGTTCTTC
TRBJ1-1	TRBV5-1	few	-	CASSLSMNTEAFF	TGCGCCAGCAGCTTGTCTATGAACACTGAAGCTTTCTTT
TRBJ2-3	TRBV30	few	-	CACTPSWPLLSTDTQYF	TGTGCCTGTACCCCCTCATGGCCGTTATTATCCACAGATACGCAGTATTTT
TRBJ2-5	TRBV4-2	-	TRBD1	CASSARQGVETQYF	TGTGCCAGCAGCGCCCGACAGGGTGTAGAGACCCAGTACTTC
TRBJ1-1	TRBV6-6	many	-	CASSSLGNTEAFF	TGTGCCAGCAGTTCCTTGGGGAACACTGAAGCTTTCTTT
TRBJ2-1	TRBV4-2	few	TRBD2	CASSAGLAGAQQFF	TGTGCCAGCAGCGCGGGACTAGCGGGAGCACAGCAGTTCTTC